A single sample is the source of the 15 T cell receptor beta chains below, sequenced in a study of neurological immune-mediated disorders. Using its own MiXCR run on the 5' RACE reads, TCRdb lists one record per CDR3 protein. The repertoire holds 55,000 to 75,000 distinct CDR3 sequences, with approximately 13% as singletons. As to time point: longitudinal time-point 1 (baseline). The specimen was PBMCs. These receptors were obtained from a female donor with HTLV-1-associated myelopathy (HAM/TSP).

There are many counts of this clonotype. The chain recombines TRBV5-6 with TRBJ2-3; D may correspond to TRBD1 or TRBD2 (5 bases each). With 3 bases removed from V and 0 bases from J, the gap between germline ends came to 8 bases. Germline values: CDR1 SGHDT, CDR2 YYEEEE. The CDR3 is 14 amino acids. The CDR3 DNA is TGTGCCAGCAGCTCAGGGAGTAGCACAGATACGCAGTATTTT. It encodes CASSSGSSTDTQYF.

Ten or more counts support this clonotype. This chain links TRBV5-1 with TRBJ2-1; 9 positions match TRBD1. V was clipped by 4 bases and J by 9 bases; unmatched bases: 8. CDR1 and CDR2 (germline): SGHRS, YFSETQ. The CDR3 has 14 amino acids. DNA of the CDR3: TGCGCCAGCAGCCGGACAGGGGATTATAGTGAGCAGTTCTTC. Its protein is CASSRTGDYSEQFF. The whole variable domain, remainder taken from reference TRBV5-1 and TRBJ2-1, is KAGVTQTPRYLIKTRGQQVTLSCSPISGHRSVSWYQQTPGQGLQFLFEYFSETQRNKGNFPGRFSGRQFSNSRSEMNVSTLELGDSALYLCASSRTGDYSEQFFGPGTRLTVL.

There are many counts of this clonotype. The chain combines TRBV11-2 with TRBJ2-1, with D possibly being TRBD2 (7 bases). Deletions cut 8 bases from V and 2 bases from J, with 22 bases between. Germline CDR1 is SGHAT and CDR2 is FQNNGV. This CDR3 region has 17 residues. CDR3 loop: CASGKRGAPSAYNEQFF. The CDR3 DNA sequence: TGTGCCAGCGGCAAACGGGGGGCTCCTTCAGCCTACAATGAGCAGTTCTTC.

Many counts were recorded for this clonotype. This chain links TRBV5-1 with TRBJ2-5; D is unclear. V was clipped by 0 bases and J by 2 bases, with 2 bases between them. CDR1 is SGHRS, CDR2 YFSETQ, per germline. CDR3 length: 12 amino acids. CDR3 in DNA: TGCGCCAGCAGCTTGGTACAAGAGACCCAGTACTTC. Protein product: CASSLVQETQYF.

The rearrangement uses TRBV15 and TRBJ2-3, with 9 bases that match TRBD2. Germline trimming cut 0 bases from V and 2 bases from J; bases unmatched to any gene: 6. The CDR3 sequence is 17 residues long. Germline V gene sequence: CDR1 LNHNV, CDR2 YYDKDF (reference sequence). CDR3 protein: CATSRDIGGGATDTQYF. DNA of the CDR3: TGTGCCACCAGCAGAGATATAGGCGGGGGGGCCACAGATACGCAGTATTTT.

This clonotype showed up many times. In DNA, the CDR3 is TGTGCCAGCAGTTACGGGACAACGGGGGAGCAGTACTTC. Its protein is CASSYGTTGEQYF. The rearrangement links TRBV6-2 or TRBV6-3 to TRBJ2-7, with a tentative D call TRBD1 (6 bases). The CDR3 is 13 residues long. From germline, CDR1 is MNHEY and CDR2 SVGEGT. V was cut by 2 bases and J by 7 bases, with 12 bases left in between.

This clonotype occurred a few times. The chain links TRBV5-4 to TRBJ2-1; 7 bases map to TRBD2. Germline V gene lookup returns CDR1 SGHNT and CDR2 YYREEE (reference sequence). The CDR3 contains 15 residues. V was pared by 0 bases and J by 4 bases, with 4 bases of the junction left unmatched. The CDR3 DNA follows: TGTGCCAGCAGCTTGGGCAGCGGGGATTACAATGAGCAGTTCTTC. Protein product: CASSLGSGDYNEQFF.

This clonotype was seen at least ten times. V usage is TRBV20-1 and J usage is TRBJ2-1; the D call may be TRBD1 or TRBD2 (6 bases each). Per germline, CDR1 DFQATT and CDR2 SNEGSKA (reference sequence). This CDR3 comprises 14 residues. The V gene lost 6 bases and the J gene lost 1 base, with 13 bases spanning the gap. CDR3 protein: CSATTGRSYNEQFF. The CDR3 nucleotides read TGCAGTGCAACTACAGGGAGGTCCTACAATGAGCAGTTCTTC.

This clonotype has ten or more counts. The chain couples TRBV5-1 to TRBJ2-1; the D gene could be TRBD1 or TRBD2 (5 bases each). The germline V gene has CDR1 SGHRS and CDR2 YFSETQ. Between the trimmed V and J ends, which lost 6 bases and 5 bases, there was a span of 15 bases. The CDR3 covers 14 residues. CDR3 region: CASNSGTPDNEQFF. The CDR3, as DNA: TGCGCCAGCAACTCCGGGACGCCAGACAATGAGCAGTTCTTC. Combining the CDR3 with reference TRBV5-1 and TRBJ2-1 gives the whole variable domain KAGVTQTPRYLIKTRGQQVTLSCSPISGHRSVSWYQQTPGQGLQFLFEYFSETQRNKGNFPGRFSGRQFSNSRSEMNVSTLELGDSALYLCASNSGTPDNEQFFGPGTRLTVL.

This clonotype occurred many times. The genes are TRBV20-1 and TRBJ2-1, with 8 bases fitting TRBD2. The V gene's germline CDR1 is DFQATT and CDR2 SNEGSKA (reference sequence). The CDR3 contains 15 residues. The trim removed 1 base at V and 3 bases at J, leaving 5 bases unmatched. The CDR3 DNA follows: TGCAGTGCTAGAGTCGCGGGACTAGGCTACAATGAGCAGTTCTTC. Its protein product is CSARVAGLGYNEQFF.

This clonotype was found many times. The chain is built from TRBV7-9 and TRBJ2-7; D is undetermined. This CDR3 comprises 14 residues. Germline V gene lookup returns CDR1 SEHNR and CDR2 FQNEAQ (reference sequence). The V end was cut by 6 bases, the J end by 1 base, with 13 bases between. CDR3 protein: CASSSYGGSYEQYF. CDR3 in DNA: TGTGCCAGCAGTTCCTATGGTGGTTCCTACGAGCAGTACTTC.

This clonotype has ten or more counts. The chain joins TRBV10-3 to TRBJ1-6, with D hard to call. Per germline, CDR1 ENHRY and CDR2 SYGVKD. This CDR3 has 12 amino acids. Trimming cost V 6 bases and J 15 bases, with 15 bases left between them. CDR3 DNA: TGTGCCATCAGCGGGTCCCTCGGGGACCTCCACTTT. Amino acid sequence: CAISGSLGDLHF.

This clonotype was seen more than once but under ten times. The chain couples TRBV27 to TRBJ1-1, with D uncertain. CDR3 length: 13 amino acids. Germline V CDR1 and CDR2: MNHEY, SMNVEV (reference sequence). V was shortened by 2 bases and J by 5 bases, with 9 bases between the two germline ends. The CDR3 DNA follows: TGTGCCAGCAGTTTAGGGCAGTTTACTGAAGCTTTCTTT. Translated, it gives CASSLGQFTEAFF.

This clonotype was picked up a small number of times. This could be a read error, since a much larger clone is one nucleotide away. This rearrangement joins TRBV7-3 to TRBJ2-3; the match to TRBD1 covers 8 bases. J lost 5 bases, V lost 0 bases, and 7 bases had no gene match. Germline V CDR1 and CDR2: SGHTA, FQGTGA. The CDR3 length is 16 residues. For the CDR3, the DNA is TGTGCCAGCAGCTTAACTGGGGACAGGTGGCGAGATACGCAGTATTTT. It translates to CASSLTGDRWRDTQYF.

Ten or more counts support this clonotype. The gene calls are TRBV7-3 and TRBJ2-7; D may be TRBD2 (6 bases). The CDR3 contains 15 residues. Looked up from germline, CDR1 is SGHTA and CDR2 is FQGTGA. Trimming removed 0 bases from V and 3 bases from J, with 12 bases in between. The CDR3 DNA reads as TGTGCCAGCAGCTTAACGCCTAGCGAGTACTACGAGCAGTACTTC. Translation gives CASSLTPSEYYEQYF.